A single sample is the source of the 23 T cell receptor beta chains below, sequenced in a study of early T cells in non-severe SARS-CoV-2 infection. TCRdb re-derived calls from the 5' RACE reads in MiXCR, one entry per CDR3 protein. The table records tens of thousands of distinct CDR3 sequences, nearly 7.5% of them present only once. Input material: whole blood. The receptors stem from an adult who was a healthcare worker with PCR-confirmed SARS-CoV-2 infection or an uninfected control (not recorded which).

The CDR3 is CASSRINEQFF. The DNA for the CDR3 is TGTGCCAGCAGTAGGATTAATGAGCAGTTCTTC. The V and J genes are TRBV12-3 or TRBV12-4 and TRBJ2-1; no clear D gene. V was trimmed by 5 bases and J by 7 bases, leaving 6 bases between them. CDR3 length: 11 amino acids.

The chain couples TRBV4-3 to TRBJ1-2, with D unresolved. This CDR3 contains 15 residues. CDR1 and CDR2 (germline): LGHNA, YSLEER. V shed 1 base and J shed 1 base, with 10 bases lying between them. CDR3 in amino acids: CASSQVTSRNYGYTF. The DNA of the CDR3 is TGCGCCAGCAGCCAAGTGACGAGCCGTAACTATGGCTACACCTTC.

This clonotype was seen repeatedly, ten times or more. The CDR3 coding sequence is TGTGCCAGCAGCTTAGGAAGCTTCCGCACAGATACGCAGTATTTT. Translating gives CASSLGSFRTDTQYF. V usage is TRBV7-2 and J usage is TRBJ2-3; D is unclear. Germline V lookup: CDR1 SGHTA, CDR2 FQGNSA. CDR3 length: 15 amino acids. The V gene lost 1 base and the J gene lost 1 base, with 9 bases spanning the gap.

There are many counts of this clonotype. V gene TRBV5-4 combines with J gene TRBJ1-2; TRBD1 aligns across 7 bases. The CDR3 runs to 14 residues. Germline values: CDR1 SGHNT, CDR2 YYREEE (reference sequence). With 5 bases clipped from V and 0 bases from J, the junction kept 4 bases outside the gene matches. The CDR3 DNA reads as TGTGCCAGCAGTCCGACAGGGCCTAACTATGGCTACACCTTC. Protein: CASSPTGPNYGYTF.

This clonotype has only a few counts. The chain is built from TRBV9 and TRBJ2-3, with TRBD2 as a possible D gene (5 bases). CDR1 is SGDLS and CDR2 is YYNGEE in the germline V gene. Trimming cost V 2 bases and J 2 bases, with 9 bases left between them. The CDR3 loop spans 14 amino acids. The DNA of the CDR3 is TGTGCCAGCAGCGTGCGAGGGCCCACAGATACGCAGTATTTT. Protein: CASSVRGPTDTQYF.

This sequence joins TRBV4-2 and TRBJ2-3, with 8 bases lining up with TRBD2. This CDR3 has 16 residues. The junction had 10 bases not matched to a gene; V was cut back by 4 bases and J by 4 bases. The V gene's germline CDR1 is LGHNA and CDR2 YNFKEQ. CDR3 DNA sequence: TGTGCCAGCAGCCTGTTCGGAACTAGCGGAGCAGATACGCAGTATTTT. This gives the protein CASSLFGTSGADTQYF.

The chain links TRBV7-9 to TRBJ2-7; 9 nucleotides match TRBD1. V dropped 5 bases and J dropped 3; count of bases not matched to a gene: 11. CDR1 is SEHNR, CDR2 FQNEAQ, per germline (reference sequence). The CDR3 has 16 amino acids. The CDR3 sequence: CASSPFLGQGIYEQYF. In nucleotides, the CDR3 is TGTGCCAGCAGCCCCTTCCTCGGACAGGGGATCTACGAGCAGTACTTC. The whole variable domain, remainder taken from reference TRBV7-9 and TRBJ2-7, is DTGVSQNPRHKITKRGQNVTFRCDPISEHNRLYWYRQTLGQGPEFLTYFQNEAQLEKSRLLSDRFSAERPKGSFSTLEIQRTEQGDSAMYLCASSPFLGQGIYEQYFGPGTRLTVT.

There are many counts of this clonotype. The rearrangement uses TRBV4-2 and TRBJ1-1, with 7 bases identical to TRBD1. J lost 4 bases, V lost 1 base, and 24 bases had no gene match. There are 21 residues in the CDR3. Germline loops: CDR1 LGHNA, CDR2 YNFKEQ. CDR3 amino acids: CASSQGAQGLQGLLLSTEAFF. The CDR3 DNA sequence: TGTGCCAGCAGCCAAGGGGCCCAAGGGTTACAGGGGCTATTATTATCCACTGAAGCTTTCTTT.

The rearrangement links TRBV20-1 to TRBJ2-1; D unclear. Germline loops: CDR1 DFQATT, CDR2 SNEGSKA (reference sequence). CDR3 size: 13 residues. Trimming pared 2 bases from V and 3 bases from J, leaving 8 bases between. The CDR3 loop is CSARLGFYNEQFF. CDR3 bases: TGCAGTGCTAGATTGGGCTTCTACAATGAGCAGTTCTTC.

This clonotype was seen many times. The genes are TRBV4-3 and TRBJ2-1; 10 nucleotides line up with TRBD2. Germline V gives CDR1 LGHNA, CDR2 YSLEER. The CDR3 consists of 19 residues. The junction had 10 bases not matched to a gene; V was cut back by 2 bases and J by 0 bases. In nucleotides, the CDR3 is TGCGCCAGCAGCCAATATAGAGCGGGGGGGTTGAGCTCCTACAATGAGCAGTTCTTC. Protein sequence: CASSQYRAGGLSSYNEQFF.

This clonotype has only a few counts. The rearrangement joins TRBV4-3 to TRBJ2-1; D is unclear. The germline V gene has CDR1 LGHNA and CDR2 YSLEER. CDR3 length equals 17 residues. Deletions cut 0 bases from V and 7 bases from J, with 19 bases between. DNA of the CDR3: TGCGCCAGCAGCCAAGATTCGGAGAAAAAGACTTGGAATGAGCAGTTCTTC. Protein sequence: CASSQDSEKKTWNEQFF.

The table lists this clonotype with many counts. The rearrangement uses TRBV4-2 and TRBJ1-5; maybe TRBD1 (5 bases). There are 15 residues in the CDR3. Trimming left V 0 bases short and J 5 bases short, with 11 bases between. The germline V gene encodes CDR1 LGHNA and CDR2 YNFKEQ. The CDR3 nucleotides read TGTGCCAGCAGCCAAGATCGCCGGGGCGATCAGCCCCAGCATTTT. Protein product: CASSQDRRGDQPQHF.

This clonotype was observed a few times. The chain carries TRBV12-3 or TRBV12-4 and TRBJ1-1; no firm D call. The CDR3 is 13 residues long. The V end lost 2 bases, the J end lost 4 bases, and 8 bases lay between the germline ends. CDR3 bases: TGTGCCAGCAGTTTAACGGAGGGCACTGAAGCTTTCTTT. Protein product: CASSLTEGTEAFF.

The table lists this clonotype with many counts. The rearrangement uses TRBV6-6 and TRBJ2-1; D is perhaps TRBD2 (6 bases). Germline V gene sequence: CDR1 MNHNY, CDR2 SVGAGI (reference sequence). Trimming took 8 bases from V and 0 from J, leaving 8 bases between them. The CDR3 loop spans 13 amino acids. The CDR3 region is CASGGSSYNEQFF. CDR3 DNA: TGTGCCAGCGGGGGGAGCTCCTACAATGAGCAGTTCTTC.

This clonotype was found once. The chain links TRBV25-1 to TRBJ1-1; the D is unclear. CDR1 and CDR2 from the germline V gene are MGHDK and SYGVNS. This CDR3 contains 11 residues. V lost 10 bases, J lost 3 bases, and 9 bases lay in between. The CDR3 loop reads CATSDYTEAFF. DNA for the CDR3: TGTGCCACCTCAGATTACACTGAAGCTTTCTTT. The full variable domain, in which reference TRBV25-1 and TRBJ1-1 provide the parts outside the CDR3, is EADIYQTPRYLVIGTGKKITLECSQTMGHDKMYWYQQDPGMELHLIHYSYGVNSTEKGDLSSESTVSRIRTEHFPLTLESARPSHTSQYLCATSDYTEAFFGQGTRLTVV.

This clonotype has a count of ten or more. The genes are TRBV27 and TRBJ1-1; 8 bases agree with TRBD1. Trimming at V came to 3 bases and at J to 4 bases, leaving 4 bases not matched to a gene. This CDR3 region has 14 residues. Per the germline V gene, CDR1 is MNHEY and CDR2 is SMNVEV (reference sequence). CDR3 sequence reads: CASSFHTGGTEAFF. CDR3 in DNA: TGTGCCAGCAGTTTCCATACAGGGGGCACTGAAGCTTTCTTT.

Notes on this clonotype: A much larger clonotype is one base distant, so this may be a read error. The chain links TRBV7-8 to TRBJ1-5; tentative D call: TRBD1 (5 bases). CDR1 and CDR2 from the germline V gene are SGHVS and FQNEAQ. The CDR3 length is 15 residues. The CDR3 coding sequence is TGTGTCAGCAGCTTAGCCAGGGTACCGGTCCAGCCCCAGCATTTT. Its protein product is CVSSLARVPVQPQHF.

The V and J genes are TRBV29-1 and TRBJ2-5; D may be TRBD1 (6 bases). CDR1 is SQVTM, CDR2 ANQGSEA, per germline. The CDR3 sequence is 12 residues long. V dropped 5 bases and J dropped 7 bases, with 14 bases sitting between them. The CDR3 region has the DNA TGCAGCGTTAGGGCAGGGGCACGGACCCAGTACTTC. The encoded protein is CSVRAGARTQYF.

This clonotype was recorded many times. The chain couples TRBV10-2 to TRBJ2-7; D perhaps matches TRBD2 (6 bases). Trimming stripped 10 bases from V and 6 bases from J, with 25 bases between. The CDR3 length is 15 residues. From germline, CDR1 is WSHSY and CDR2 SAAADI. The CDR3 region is CATRKGLLGETEQYF. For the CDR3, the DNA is TGCGCCACTCGGAAGGGACTCCTCGGGGAGACCGAGCAGTACTTC.

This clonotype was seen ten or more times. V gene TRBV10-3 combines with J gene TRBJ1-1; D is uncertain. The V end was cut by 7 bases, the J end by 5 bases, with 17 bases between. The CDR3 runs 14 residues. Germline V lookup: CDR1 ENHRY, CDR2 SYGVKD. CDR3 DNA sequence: TGTGCCATCACCTCCGCGGATTCGAGGACTGAAGCTTTCTTT. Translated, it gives CAITSADSRTEAFF.

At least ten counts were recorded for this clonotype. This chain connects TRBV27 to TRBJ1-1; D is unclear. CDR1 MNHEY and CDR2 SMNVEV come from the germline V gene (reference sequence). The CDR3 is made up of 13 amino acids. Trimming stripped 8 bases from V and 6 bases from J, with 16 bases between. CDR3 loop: CASSERSVPEAFF. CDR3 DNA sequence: TGTGCCAGCTCAGAGAGATCGGTTCCTGAAGCTTTCTTT.

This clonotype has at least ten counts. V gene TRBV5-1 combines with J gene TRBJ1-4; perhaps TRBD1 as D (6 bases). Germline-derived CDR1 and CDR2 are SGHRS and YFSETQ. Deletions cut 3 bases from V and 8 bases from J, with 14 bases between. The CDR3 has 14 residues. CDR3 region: CASSYQGQGEKLFF. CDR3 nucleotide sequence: TGCGCCAGCAGCTACCAGGGACAAGGAGAAAAACTGTTTTTT.

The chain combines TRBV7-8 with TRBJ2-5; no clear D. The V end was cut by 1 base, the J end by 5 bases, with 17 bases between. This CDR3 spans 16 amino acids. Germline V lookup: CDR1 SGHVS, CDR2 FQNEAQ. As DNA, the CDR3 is TGTGCCAGCAGCTTAGGAAGTCCCTCCTTCGGGGAGACCCAGTACTTC. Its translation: CASSLGSPSFGETQYF. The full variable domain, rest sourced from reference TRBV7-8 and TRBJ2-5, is GAGVSQSPRYKVAKRGQDVALRCDPISGHVSLFWYQQALGQGPEFLTYFQNEAQLDKSGLPSDRFFAERPEGSVSTLKIQRTQQEDSAVYLCASSLGSPSFGETQYFGPGTRLLVL.